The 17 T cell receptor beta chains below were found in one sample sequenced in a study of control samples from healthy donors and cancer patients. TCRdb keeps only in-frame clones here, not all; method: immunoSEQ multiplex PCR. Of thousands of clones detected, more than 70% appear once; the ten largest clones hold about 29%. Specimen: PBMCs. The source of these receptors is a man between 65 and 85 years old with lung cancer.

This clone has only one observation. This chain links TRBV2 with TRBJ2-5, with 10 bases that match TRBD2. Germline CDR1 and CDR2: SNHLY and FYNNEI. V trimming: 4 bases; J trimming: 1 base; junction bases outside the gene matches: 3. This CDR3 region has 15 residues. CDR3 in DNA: TGTGCCAGCAGTGCCGGGACTAGCGCCCAAGAGACCCAGTACTTC. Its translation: CASSAGTSAQETQYF. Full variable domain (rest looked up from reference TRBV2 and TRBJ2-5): EPEVTQTPSHQVTQMGQEVILRCVPISNHLYFYWYRQILGQKVEFLVSFYNNEISEKSEIFDDQFSVERPDGSNFTLKIRSTKLEDSAMYFCASSAGTSAQETQYFGPGTRLLVL.

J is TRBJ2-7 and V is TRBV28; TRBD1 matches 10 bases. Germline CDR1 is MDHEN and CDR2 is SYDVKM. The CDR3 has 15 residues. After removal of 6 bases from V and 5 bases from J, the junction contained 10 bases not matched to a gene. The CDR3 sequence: CASSSSGQGLNEQYF. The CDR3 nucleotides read TGTGCCAGCAGCTCCTCGGGACAGGGGCTGAACGAGCAGTACTTC.

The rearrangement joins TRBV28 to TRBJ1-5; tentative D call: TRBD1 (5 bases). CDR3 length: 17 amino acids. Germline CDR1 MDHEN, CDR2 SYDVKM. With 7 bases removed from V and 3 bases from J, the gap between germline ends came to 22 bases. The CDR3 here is CASKTDPGLTPNQPQHF. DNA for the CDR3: TGTGCCAGCAAAACGGATCCGGGACTTACTCCCAATCAGCCCCAGCATTTT.

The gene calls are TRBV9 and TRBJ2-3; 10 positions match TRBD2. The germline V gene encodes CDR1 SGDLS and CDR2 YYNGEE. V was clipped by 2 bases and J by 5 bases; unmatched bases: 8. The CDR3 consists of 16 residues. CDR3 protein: CASSVRLAGALDTQYF. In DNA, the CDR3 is TGTGCCAGCAGCGTGCGGCTAGCGGGAGCTCTAGATACGCAGTATTTT.

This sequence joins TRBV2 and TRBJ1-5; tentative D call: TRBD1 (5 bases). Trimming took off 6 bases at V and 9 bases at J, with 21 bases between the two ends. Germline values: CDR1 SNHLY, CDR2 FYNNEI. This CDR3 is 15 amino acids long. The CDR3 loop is CASSDRTTSSRPQHF. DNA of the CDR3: TGTGCCAGCAGCGACCGGACAACTTCAAGTAGGCCCCAGCATTTT. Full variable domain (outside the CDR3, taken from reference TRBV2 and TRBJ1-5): EPEVTQTPSHQVTQMGQEVILRCVPISNHLYFYWYRQILGQKVEFLVSFYNNEISEKSEIFDDQFSVERPDGSNFTLKIRSTKLEDSAMYFCASSDRTTSSRPQHFGDGTRLSIL.

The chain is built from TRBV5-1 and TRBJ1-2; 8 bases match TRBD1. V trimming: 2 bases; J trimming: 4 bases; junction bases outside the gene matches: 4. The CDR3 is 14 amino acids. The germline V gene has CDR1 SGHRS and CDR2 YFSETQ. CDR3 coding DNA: TGCGCCAGCAGCTTCTCAGGGGGCGCCTATGGCTACACCTTC. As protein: CASSFSGGAYGYTF.

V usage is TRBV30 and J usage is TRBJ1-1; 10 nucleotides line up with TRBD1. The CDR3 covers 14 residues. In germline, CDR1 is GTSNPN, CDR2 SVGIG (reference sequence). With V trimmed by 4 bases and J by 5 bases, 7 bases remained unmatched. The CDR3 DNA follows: TGTGCCTGGATTTCGGGACAGGGGAAGACTGAAGCTTTCTTT. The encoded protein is CAWISGQGKTEAFF.

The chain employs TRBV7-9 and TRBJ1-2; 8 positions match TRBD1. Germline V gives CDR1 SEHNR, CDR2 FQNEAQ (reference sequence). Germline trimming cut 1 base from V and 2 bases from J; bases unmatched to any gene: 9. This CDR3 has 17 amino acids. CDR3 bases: TGTGCCAGCAGCTTAGATGGTTGGGACAGGCAAAACTATGGCTACACCTTC. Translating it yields CASSLDGWDRQNYGYTF.

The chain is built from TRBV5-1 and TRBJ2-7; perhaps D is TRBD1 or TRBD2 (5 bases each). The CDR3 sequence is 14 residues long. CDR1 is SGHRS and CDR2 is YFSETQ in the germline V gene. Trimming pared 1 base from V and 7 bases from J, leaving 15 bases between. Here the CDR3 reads CASSLPGAQEEQYF. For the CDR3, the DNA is TGCGCCAGCAGCTTGCCCGGGGCCCAGGAAGAGCAGTACTTC.

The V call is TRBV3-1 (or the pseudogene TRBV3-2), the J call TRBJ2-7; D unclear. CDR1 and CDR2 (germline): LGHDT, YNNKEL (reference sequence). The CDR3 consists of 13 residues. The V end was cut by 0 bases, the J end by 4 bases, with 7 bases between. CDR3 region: CASSQDSSYEQYF. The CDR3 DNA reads TGTGCCAGCAGCCAAGATTCTAGTTACGAGCAGTACTTC.

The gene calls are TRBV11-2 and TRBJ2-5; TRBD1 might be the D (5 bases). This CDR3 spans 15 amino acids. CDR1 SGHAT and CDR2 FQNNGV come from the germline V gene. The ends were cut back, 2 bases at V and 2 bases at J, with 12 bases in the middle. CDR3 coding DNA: TGTGCCAGCAGCTTAACGTCAGGGTCTCAAGAGACCCAGTACTTC. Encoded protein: CASSLTSGSQETQYF.

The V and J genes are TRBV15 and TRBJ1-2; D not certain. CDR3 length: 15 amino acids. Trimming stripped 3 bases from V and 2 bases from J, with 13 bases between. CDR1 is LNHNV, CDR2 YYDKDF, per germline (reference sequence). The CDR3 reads CATSSGRGLNYGYTF. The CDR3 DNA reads TGTGCCACCAGCAGCGGACGAGGGCTGAACTATGGCTACACCTTC.

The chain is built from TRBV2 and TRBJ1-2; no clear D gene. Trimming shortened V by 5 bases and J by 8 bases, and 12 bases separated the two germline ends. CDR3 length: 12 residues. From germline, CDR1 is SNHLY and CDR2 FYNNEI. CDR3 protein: CASSYSAGGYTF. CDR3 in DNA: TGTGCCAGCAGTTACTCCGCCGGGGGCTACACCTTC.

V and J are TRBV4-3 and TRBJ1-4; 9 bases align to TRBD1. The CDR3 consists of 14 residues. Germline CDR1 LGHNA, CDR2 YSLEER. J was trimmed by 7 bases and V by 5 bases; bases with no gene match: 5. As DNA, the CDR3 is TGCGCCAGCAGCAACGACAGGGGGGGTGAAAAACTGTTTTTT. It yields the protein CASSNDRGGEKLFF.

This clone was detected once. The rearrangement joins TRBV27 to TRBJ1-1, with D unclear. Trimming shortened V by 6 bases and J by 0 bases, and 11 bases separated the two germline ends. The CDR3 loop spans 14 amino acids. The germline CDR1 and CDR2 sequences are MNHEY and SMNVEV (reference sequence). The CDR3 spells CASRLQQLNTEAFF. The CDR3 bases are TGTGCCAGCAGATTGCAGCAACTGAACACTGAAGCTTTCTTT.

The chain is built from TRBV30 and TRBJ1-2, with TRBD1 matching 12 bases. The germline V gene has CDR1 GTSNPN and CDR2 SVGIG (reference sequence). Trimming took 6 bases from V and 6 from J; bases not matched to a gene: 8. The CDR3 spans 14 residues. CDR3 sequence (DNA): TGTGCCTGTATGGGACAGGGGGCCTGGGATGGCTACACCTTC. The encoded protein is CACMGQGAWDGYTF.

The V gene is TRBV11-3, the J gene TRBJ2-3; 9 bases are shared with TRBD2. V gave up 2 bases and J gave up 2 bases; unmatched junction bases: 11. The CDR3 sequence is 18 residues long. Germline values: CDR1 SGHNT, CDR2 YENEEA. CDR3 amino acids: CASSLNSGGLAPTDTQYF. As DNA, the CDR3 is TGTGCCAGCAGCTTAAATAGTGGGGGACTAGCCCCCACAGATACGCAGTATTTT.